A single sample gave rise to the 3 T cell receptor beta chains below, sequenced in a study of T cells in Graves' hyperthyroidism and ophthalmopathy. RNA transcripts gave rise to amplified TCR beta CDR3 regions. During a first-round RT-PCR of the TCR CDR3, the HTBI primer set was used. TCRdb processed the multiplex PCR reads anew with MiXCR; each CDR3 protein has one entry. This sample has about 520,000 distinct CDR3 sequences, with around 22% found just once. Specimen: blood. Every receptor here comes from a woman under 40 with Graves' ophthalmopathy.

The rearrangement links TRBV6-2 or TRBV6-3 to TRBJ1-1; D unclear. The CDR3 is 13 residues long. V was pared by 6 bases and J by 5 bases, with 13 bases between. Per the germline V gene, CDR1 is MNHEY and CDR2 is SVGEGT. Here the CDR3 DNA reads TGTGCCAGCAGCCCACCGAGGAGGACTGAAGCTTTCTTT. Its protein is CASSPPRRTEAFF.

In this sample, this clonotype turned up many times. The CDR3 DNA reads as TGTGCCAGCAAGAGGGGGCACCCGGGCGATCAGCCCCAGCATTTT. Its translation: CASKRGHPGDQPQHF. The chain joins TRBV6-1 to TRBJ1-5; 7 nucleotides align to TRBD1. Germline CDR1 reads MNHNS; CDR2 reads SASEGT. The J segment lost 5 bases and the V segment lost 7 bases, leaving 11 bases of the junction unmatched. The CDR3 extends over 15 amino acids.

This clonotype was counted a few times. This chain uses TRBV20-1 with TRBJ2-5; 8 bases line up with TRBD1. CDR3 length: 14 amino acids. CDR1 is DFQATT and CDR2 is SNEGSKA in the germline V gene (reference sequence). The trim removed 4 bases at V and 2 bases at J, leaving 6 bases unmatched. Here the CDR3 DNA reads TGCAGTGCTACCGGGACAGGTAGTCAAGAGACCCAGTACTTC. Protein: CSATGTGSQETQYF.